This TCR beta chain was profiled in a study of blood T cell repertoires in COVID-19. Overall study context: Samples of COVID-19 (acute and convalescent) were obtained from the United States, Italy and Spain. From T cells, B-cell-depleted T cells, or PBMCs came the material, which was cDNA or gDNA.

The CDR3 covers 15 residues. Germline V gene lookup returns CDR1 MRHNA and CDR2 SNTAGT. Trimming pared 5 bases from V and 6 bases from J, leaving 14 bases between. In the source study's methods: Counts of nucleated cells, estimated from reference gene primer amplification, were obtained. Using immunoSEQ multiplex PCR, the repertoire was profiled, and TCRdb retains in-frame clones only, with some absent. V and J calls and clone size come straight from that table; D and trimming were deduced from the DNA. Of over 150,000 clones in the sample, about 90% were seen once. The chain links TRBV6-4 to TRBJ1-6; D possibly corresponds to TRBD1 (6 bases). The receptor's source is a man aged 50 to 59 with acute or convalescent COVID-19. The sample taken for sequencing was peripheral blood. The CDR3 nucleotides read TGTGCCAGCAGTCCGGGACAAGCCTTTAATTCACCCCTCCACTTT. Encoded protein: CASSPGQAFNSPLHF.